This T cell receptor beta chain was recovered during a study of shared clonotypes between healthy human individuals. Per germline, CDR1 SEHNR and CDR2 FQNEAQ (reference sequence). Trimming shortened V by 5 bases and J by 7 bases, and 17 bases separated the two germline ends. The CDR3 is 15 amino acids. Among the donors, all were Caucasian adults who lived in Nashville, Tennessee. The study separated CD4+ cells into CD45RA+ naive and CD45RA-negative memory subsets. Assay used: immunoSEQ multiplex PCR; TCRdb lists only in-frame clones, some missing. The sample lists 2.3 million or so clones, about 92% occurring once.

The specimen was naive CD4+ T cells from PBMCs. Subset of the sample: CD45RA+ positively selected. The chain recombines TRBV7-9 with TRBJ1-4, with a possible D match to TRBD1 (6 bases). This clonotype originated in a man younger than 35 in good health. Some clones in this sample may be carry-over from other donors' samples. The CDR3 is CASSTDRSDREKLFF. The CDR3 coding sequence is TGTGCCAGCAGCACCGACAGGTCCGACCGTGAAAAACTGTTTTTT.